Listed below are T cell receptor beta chains from one sample, sequenced in a study of blood T cell repertoires in COVID-19. Profiling relied on immunoSEQ multiplex PCR, and the TCRdb table lists in-frame clones only, not all of them. The sample yields 200,000 to 250,000 clones, 80% seen once. The sequenced sample was peripheral blood. The receptors were gathered from a human donor in a cohort sampled during active COVID-19. Both conserved end residues are part of each CDR3. A D gene is named only where the DNA matches it firmly. Rows may omit the clone size; those that give it use once, few, many or a size class.

v_call	j_call	d_call	clone_size	cdr3_nt	cdr3_aa
TRBV6-5	TRBJ2-1	NA	NA	TGTGCCAGCAGGCAGGGTTATCAAAGCAATGAGCAGTTCTTC	CASRQGYQSNEQFF
TRBV24-1	TRBJ2-3	TRBD2	NA	TGTGCCACCAGTGATTCAGAACTAGCGGGAGCGATGGATACGCAGTATTTT	CATSDSELAGAMDTQYF
TRBV28	TRBJ1-5	TRBD1	NA	TGTGCCAGCAGCACTCGATGGGGACAGGGGGGATCAGATCAGCCCCAGCATTTT	CASSTRWGQGGSDQPQHF
TRBV27	TRBJ2-7	TRBD2	NA	TGTGCCAGCAGTTTATCCCCGATGAGCGGGATCAACGAGCAGTACTTC	CASSLSPMSGINEQYF
TRBV19	TRBJ1-3	TRBD1	NA	TGTGCCAGTTACAGCATGGACGCAGGGGGATCGTTT	CASYSMDAGGSF
TRBV28	TRBJ1-2	TRBD1	NA	TGTGCCAGCATGACAGGGGGCGGTTATGGCTACACCTTC	CASMTGGGYGYTF
TRBV9	TRBJ2-7	TRBD2	once	TGTGCCAGCAGTGAAGGGTTTAGTAGCGGGGGGGTTACCTACGAGCAGTACTTC	CASSEGFSSGGVTYEQYF
TRBV18	TRBJ1-2	NA	NA	TGTGCCAGCTCACCCCTGGGACTCAACTATGGCTACACCTTC	CASSPLGLNYGYTF
TRBV19	TRBJ1-2	NA	NA	TGTGCCAGTAGTATTGTTCGAGGTAAAGGCTACACCTTC	CASSIVRGKGYTF
TRBV7-2	TRBJ2-5	TRBD2	NA	TGTGCCAGCAGCTTAGGTCCAGCGGGGGGGCCAGAGACCCAGTACTTC	CASSLGPAGGPETQYF
TRBV10-2	TRBJ2-3	TRBD2	NA	TGCGCCAGCAGGGGGGGACTAGCGCCTCCCGATACGCAGTATTTT	CASRGGLAPPDTQYF
TRBV3-1/TRBV3-2	TRBJ1-3	NA	NA	TGTGCCAGCAGCCAAGATCCGGTCTCTGGAAACACCATATATTTT	CASSQDPVSGNTIYF
TRBV5-8	TRBJ1-5	NA	NA	TGTGCCAGCAGCTTGTCCGGCGGGTATAATCAGCCCCAGCATTTT	CASSLSGGYNQPQHF
TRBV3-1/TRBV3-2	TRBJ2-2	NA	NA	TGTGCCAGCAGCTCGCGACAGGTTTTATACACCGGGGAGCTGTTTTTT	CASSSRQVLYTGELFF
TRBV9	TRBJ2-7	NA	few	TGTGCCAGCAGCGTAGCTACAGGGTCCTACGAGCAGTACTTC	CASSVATGSYEQYF
TRBV19	TRBJ1-3	TRBD1	many	TGTGCCAGTAGTAAGACAGGGGTCGGAAACACCATATATTTT	CASSKTGVGNTIYF
TRBV9	TRBJ1-1	TRBD1	NA	TGTGCCAGCAGCGCGCCCGGGACAGGGTCGAACACTGAAGCTTTCTTT	CASSAPGTGSNTEAFF
TRBV16	TRBJ2-4	NA	NA	TGTGCCAGCAGCCACGTCCTACAGGGAGCCAAAAACATTCAGTACTTC	CASSHVLQGAKNIQYF
TRBV14	TRBJ1-1	NA	NA	TGTGCCAGCAGCAAAAGGGAGGGGGGATTGAACACTGAAGCTTTCTTT	CASSKREGGLNTEAFF
TRBV19	TRBJ1-5	NA	NA	TGTGCCAGTAGTCCCACTCCACGGAGCAATCAGCCCCAGCATTTT	CASSPTPRSNQPQHF
TRBV5-1	TRBJ2-5	NA	NA	TGCGCCAGCCGGTCAAATGGAGGGGAGACCCAGTACTTC	CASRSNGGETQYF
TRBV5-1	TRBJ2-7	NA	once	TGCGCCAGCAGCCCCAGCACAGGGATTAACTACGAGCAGTACTTC	CASSPSTGINYEQYF
TRBV5-6	TRBJ1-5	NA	NA	TGTGCCAGCAGCTCAAACCCGGGGGGCAATCAGCCCCAGCATTTT	CASSSNPGGNQPQHF